One and the same sample provided the 15 T cell receptor beta chains below, sequenced in a study of blood T cell repertoires in COVID-19. Measured with immunoSEQ multiplex PCR; TCRdb has only the in-frame clones, and not every one. The repertoire holds approximately 270,000 clones, with 85% to 90% as singletons. Sequenced material: PBMCs or T cells enriched from blood (not recorded which). The receptors stem from a woman aged 25 to 39 with acute COVID-19.

This chain uses TRBV4-1 with TRBJ2-3; TRBD2 is a possible D gene (6 bases). The CDR3 is 17 residues long. The germline V gene encodes CDR1 MGHRA and CDR2 YSYEKL. Trimming removed 0 bases from V and 1 base from J, with 14 bases in between. DNA for the CDR3: TGCGCCAGCAGCCAAGATCGGGGGAGATGGGGCACAGATACGCAGTATTTT. The encoded protein is CASSQDRGRWGTDTQYF.

This clone occurred once. The V call is TRBV5-5, the J call TRBJ2-7, with 9 bases that match TRBD1. CDR1 and CDR2 (germline): SGHKS, YYEKEE (reference sequence). Unmatched junction bases numbered 14, after V lost 3 bases and J lost 7 bases. The CDR3 sequence is 16 residues long. The CDR3 is CASSSTGGLLREEQYF. The CDR3 nucleotides are TGTGCCAGCAGCTCTACAGGGGGCTTACTTCGCGAAGAGCAGTACTTC.

V usage is TRBV3-1 (or the pseudogene TRBV3-2) and J usage is TRBJ1-5, with 9 bases lining up with TRBD1. CDR3 size: 15 residues. Germline V gene sequence: CDR1 LGHDT, CDR2 YNNKEL (reference sequence). Trimming removed 5 bases from V and 6 bases from J; junction bases left unmatched: 8. CDR3 protein: CASSRDRDDSQPQHF. CDR3 nucleotides: TGTGCCAGCAGCAGGGACAGGGATGACAGTCAGCCCCAGCATTTT.

The CDR3 region has the DNA TGTGCCAGCAGTCAGGGTTACGTAGCCAAAAACATTCAGTACTTC. This sequence encodes CASSQGYVAKNIQYF. This chain joins TRBV6-5 and TRBJ2-4, with D possibly being TRBD1 (5 bases). Between the trimmed V and J ends, which lost 5 bases and 0 bases, there was a span of 11 bases. The length of the CDR3 is 15 residues. Germline values: CDR1 MNHEY, CDR2 SVGAGI.

The chain links TRBV27 to TRBJ1-5; D is unresolved. The germline V gene encodes CDR1 MNHEY and CDR2 SMNVEV (reference sequence). This CDR3 is built from 15 residues. The V gene lost 4 bases and the J gene lost 3 bases, with 13 bases spanning the gap. DNA for the CDR3: TGTGCCAGCAGTTCCATCCACGAGTTCAATCAGCCCCAGCATTTT. Residues: CASSSIHEFNQPQHF.

The gene calls are TRBV27 and TRBJ2-7, with D maybe TRBD1 (5 bases). This CDR3 spans 14 amino acids. V lost 2 bases and J 1 base, leaving 9 bases between the germline ends. Germline V gene data show CDR1 as MNHEY and CDR2 as SMNVEV (reference sequence). The CDR3, as DNA: TGTGCCAGCAGTTTAAGGGGTCCTTCCTACGAGCAGTACTTC. Protein product: CASSLRGPSYEQYF.

The genes are TRBV28 and TRBJ2-3, with a weak D call TRBD1 (6 bases). Trimming shortened V by 3 bases and J by 4 bases, and 11 bases separated the two germline ends. Germline loops: CDR1 MDHEN, CDR2 SYDVKM. The CDR3 runs to 14 residues. This chain's CDR3 is CASSLWAGADTQYF. DNA for the CDR3: TGTGCCAGCAGTTTGTGGGCAGGGGCAGATACGCAGTATTTT.

This chain joins TRBV7-3 and TRBJ2-6; D possibly corresponds to TRBD1 (5 bases). This CDR3 comprises 14 residues. Germline V gives CDR1 SGHTA, CDR2 FQGTGA. Trimming left V 5 bases short and J 4 bases short, with 9 bases between. The CDR3 bases are TGTGCCAGCAGCCGGCAGGGCGGGGCCAACGTCCTGACTTTC. Residues: CASSRQGGANVLTF.

J is TRBJ1-6 and V is TRBV28; TRBD1 matches 9 bases. The CDR3 sequence is 14 residues long. J lost 6 bases, V lost 4 bases, and 1 base had no gene match. From germline, CDR1 is MDHEN and CDR2 SYDVKM. The CDR3 DNA is TGTGCCAGCAGTTGGGACAGGGTTAATTCACCCCTCCACTTT. Amino acid sequence: CASSWDRVNSPLHF.

This sequence joins TRBV5-6 and TRBJ2-1, with TRBD2 matching over 13 bases. J gave up 4 bases and V 4 bases, and 5 bases lay outside the gene matches. Per the germline V gene, CDR1 is SGHDT and CDR2 is YYEEEE. CDR3 length: 16 amino acids. Written as DNA, the CDR3 is TGTGCCAGCAGCGTACTAGCGGGAGGGGCATACAATGAGCAGTTCTTC. It codes for CASSVLAGGAYNEQFF.

The chain carries TRBV5-6 and TRBJ1-5, with D unresolved. Germline V gene sequence: CDR1 SGHDT, CDR2 YYEEEE. The CDR3 totals 17 residues. V lost 0 bases and J lost 4, with 17 bases in between. CDR3 sequence reads: CASSLGLGEARNQPQHF. CDR3 nucleotides: TGTGCCAGCAGCTTGGGCCTCGGGGAGGCCCGTAATCAGCCCCAGCATTTT.

The CDR3 coding sequence is TGTGCCAGCAGAATAGGGACAACAACTAATGAAAAACTGTTTTTT. Residues: CASRIGTTTNEKLFF. The rearrangement joins TRBV27 to TRBJ1-4; TRBD1 is a possible D gene (6 bases). Per the germline V gene, CDR1 is MNHEY and CDR2 is SMNVEV (reference sequence). The CDR3 totals 15 residues. Trimming cost V 6 bases and J 0 bases, with 11 bases left between them.

This chain links TRBV11-2 with TRBJ2-1, with TRBD2 as a possible D gene (6 bases). CDR1 is SGHAT, CDR2 FQNNGV, per germline. The CDR3 consists of 14 residues. The ends were cut back, 5 bases at V and 4 bases at J, with 12 bases in the middle. In nucleotides, the CDR3 is TGTGCCAGCAGCCCTATAGCGGAATACAATGAGCAGTTCTTC. Protein: CASSPIAEYNEQFF.

The V call is TRBV5-1, the J call TRBJ2-3; TRBD1 matches at 7 bases. The CDR3 has 13 residues. V trimming: 7 bases; J trimming: 4 bases; junction bases outside the gene matches: 6. CDR1 and CDR2 from the germline V gene are SGHRS and YFSETQ. CDR3 region: CASGRDSADTQYF. The CDR3 DNA reads as TGCGCCAGCGGCCGGGACAGTGCAGATACGCAGTATTTT. The whole variable domain, remainder taken from reference TRBV5-1 and TRBJ2-3, is KAGVTQTPRYLIKTRGQQVTLSCSPISGHRSVSWYQQTPGQGLQFLFEYFSETQRNKGNFPGRFSGRQFSNSRSEMNVSTLELGDSALYLCASGRDSADTQYFGPGTRLTVL.

The V call is TRBV11-2, the J call TRBJ2-1, with 10 nucleotides matching TRBD2. Germline CDR1 SGHAT, CDR2 FQNNGV. The CDR3 totals 15 residues. V was clipped by 5 bases and J by 4 bases; unmatched bases: 5. DNA of the CDR3: TGTGCCAGCAGCCCCGGGACTAGCGAATACAATGAGCAGTTCTTC. Its protein product is CASSPGTSEYNEQFF.